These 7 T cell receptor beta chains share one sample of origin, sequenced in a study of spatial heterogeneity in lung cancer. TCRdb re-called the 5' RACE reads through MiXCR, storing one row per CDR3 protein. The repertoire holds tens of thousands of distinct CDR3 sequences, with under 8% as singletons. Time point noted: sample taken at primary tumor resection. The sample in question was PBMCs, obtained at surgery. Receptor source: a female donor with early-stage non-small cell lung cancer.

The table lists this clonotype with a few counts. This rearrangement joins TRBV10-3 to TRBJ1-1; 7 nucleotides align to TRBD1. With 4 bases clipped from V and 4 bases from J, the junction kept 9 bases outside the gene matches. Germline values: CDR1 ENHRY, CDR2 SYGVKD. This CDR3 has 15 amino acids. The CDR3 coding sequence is TGTGCCATCAGTGGAAAGGGGGCGACGTCCACTGAAGCTTTCTTT. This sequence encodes CAISGKGATSTEAFF.

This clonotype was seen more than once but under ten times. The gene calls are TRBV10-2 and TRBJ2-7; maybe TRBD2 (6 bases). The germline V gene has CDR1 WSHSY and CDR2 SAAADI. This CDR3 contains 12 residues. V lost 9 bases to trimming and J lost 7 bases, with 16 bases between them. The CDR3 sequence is CASGLYRGEQYF. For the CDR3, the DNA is TGCGCCAGTGGACTTTACCGGGGGGAGCAGTACTTC.

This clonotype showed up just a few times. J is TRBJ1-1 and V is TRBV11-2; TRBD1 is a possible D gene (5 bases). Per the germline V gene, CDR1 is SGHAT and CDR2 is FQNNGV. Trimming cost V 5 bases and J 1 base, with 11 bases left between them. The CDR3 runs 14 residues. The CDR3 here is CASSPFGANTEAFF. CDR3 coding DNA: TGTGCCAGCAGCCCTTTTGGGGCGAACACTGAAGCTTTCTTT.

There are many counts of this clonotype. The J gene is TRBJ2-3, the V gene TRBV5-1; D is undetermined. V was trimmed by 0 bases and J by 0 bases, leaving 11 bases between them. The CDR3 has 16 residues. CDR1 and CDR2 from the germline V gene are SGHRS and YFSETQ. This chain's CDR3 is CASSLGRGSSTDTQYF. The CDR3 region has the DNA TGCGCCAGCAGCTTGGGTCGCGGATCTAGCACAGATACGCAGTATTTT.

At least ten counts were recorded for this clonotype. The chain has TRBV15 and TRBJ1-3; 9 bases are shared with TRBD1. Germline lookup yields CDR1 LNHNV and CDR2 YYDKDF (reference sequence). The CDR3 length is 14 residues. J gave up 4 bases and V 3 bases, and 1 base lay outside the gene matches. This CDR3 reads CATSRDRGGNTIYF. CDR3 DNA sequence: TGTGCCACCAGCAGGGACAGGGGAGGAAACACCATATATTTT.

The CDR3 nucleotides read TGTGCCAGCAGTTACCGTTCGGGACTAGCGGGAGCCTACGAGCAGTACTTC. Translation: CASSYRSGLAGAYEQYF. The chain joins TRBV6-2 or TRBV6-3 to TRBJ2-7; 14 nucleotides agree with TRBD2. The trim removed 2 bases at V and 2 bases at J, leaving 5 bases unmatched. Germline V gene lookup returns CDR1 MNHEY and CDR2 SVGEGT. The CDR3 contains 17 residues.

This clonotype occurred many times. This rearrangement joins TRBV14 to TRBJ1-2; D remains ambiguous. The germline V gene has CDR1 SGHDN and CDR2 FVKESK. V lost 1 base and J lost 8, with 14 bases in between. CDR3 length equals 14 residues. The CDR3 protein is CASSQGPPDWGYTF. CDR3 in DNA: TGTGCCAGCAGCCAAGGACCCCCCGATTGGGGCTACACCTTC.